This T cell receptor beta chain was recovered during a study of graft-versus-host responses after intestinal transplantation. Overall study: The study gave all recipients anti-thymocyte globulin induction, then tacrolimus and steroids for approximately three years. General study points: Graft-versus-host to host-versus-graft clonal ratios in allografts were high in patients with graft-donor T cell macrochimerism. Detection of GvH clones occurred in recipient marrow, and some had their first appearance in ileum or blood.

TCRdb's table, derived via immunoSEQ multiplex PCR, lists solely in-frame clones and lacks some. The table lists tens of thousands of clones, approximately 94% of them singletons. In the case of this clone: Its antigen is currently unknown.

The CDR3 runs to 14 residues. V lost 8 bases to trimming and J lost 2 bases, with 13 bases between them. CDR1 SGHTA and CDR2 FQGNSA come from the germline V gene. V is TRBV7-2 and J is TRBJ1-3; D ambiguous. This specimen consisted of unstimulated CD4+ T cells sorted from spleen or lymph node cells, obtained before transplant. The origin of this receptor is a human donor who was the organ donor for an intestinal transplant. DNA of the CDR3: TGTGCCAGCGGGTTGCTGGTAGCTGGAAACACCATATATTTT. This translates into CASGLLVAGNTIYF.